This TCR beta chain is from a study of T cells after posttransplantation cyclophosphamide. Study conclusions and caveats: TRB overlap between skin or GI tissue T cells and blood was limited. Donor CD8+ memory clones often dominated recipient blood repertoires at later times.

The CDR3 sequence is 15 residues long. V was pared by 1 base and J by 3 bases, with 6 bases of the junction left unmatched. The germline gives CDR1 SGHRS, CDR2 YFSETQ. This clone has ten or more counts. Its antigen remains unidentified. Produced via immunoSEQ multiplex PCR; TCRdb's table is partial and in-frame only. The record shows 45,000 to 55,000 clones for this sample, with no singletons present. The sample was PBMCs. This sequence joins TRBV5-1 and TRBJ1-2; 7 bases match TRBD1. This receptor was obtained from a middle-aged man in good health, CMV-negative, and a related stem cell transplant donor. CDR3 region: CASSLSGDRDYGYTF. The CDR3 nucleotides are TGCGCCAGCAGCTTGTCCGGCGACAGGGACTATGGCTACACCTTC.